The subject of this entry is one T cell receptor beta chain. Its specificity is unknown. Co-extraction of both nucleic acids (RNA and DNA) used about 17-31 mg of unsorted bulk tissue. Sampling of every tumor involved five separate regions. These included the tumor centre. Making TCR beta cDNA involved 400 to 600 ng total RNA and a constant-region primer. Libraries covering TCR beta were generated through three nested multiplex PCR rounds (using a slightly modified ARM-PCR). The study ran its first two PCR rounds for roughly 11 cycles each, using TRBV1-TRBV30 forward primers and a C-beta reverse primer. TCRdb fed the multiplex PCR reads into MiXCR, producing one record per CDR3 protein. This repertoire shows 70,000 to 85,000 distinct CDR3 sequences, about 70% found once; its top ten account for roughly 13%. This record belongs to a study of tumor-infiltrating lymphocytes in primary liver carcinoma. Study at large: The yield of productive TCRbeta reads per sample was roughly 3.5 to 7.13 million and was similar across tissue types. Overall study results and limits: Among the pair types, tumor region pairs showed more overlap than tumor-adjacent and tumor-blood pairs.

Germline CDR1 reads MDHEN; CDR2 reads SYDVKM. CDR3 length equals 14 residues. Trimming stripped 3 bases from V and 0 bases from J, with 9 bases between. The sequenced sample was liver tumor tissue from sampling region 4. Noted subset: tumor region T4, right-lateral pole. The sequence was obtained from an older woman with primary liver carcinoma and hepatitis B virus infection. The chain carries TRBV28 and TRBJ2-7, with D hard to call. CDR3 sequence: CASSLSRLSYEQYF. In DNA, the CDR3 is TGTGCCAGCAGTTTGTCACGCCTCTCCTACGAGCAGTACTTC.